What follows describes a single TCR beta chain. This entry belongs to a study of T cell changes during pregnancy in multiple sclerosis. CDR1 is LGHNA and CDR2 is YNFKEQ in the germline V gene. J lost 5 bases, V lost 1 base, and 5 bases had no gene match. The length of the CDR3 is 15 residues. Only in-frame clones appear in the TCRdb table, and some are missing; sequencing was by immunoSEQ multiplex PCR. The sample shows fewer than 50,000 clones, about 89% of them seen only once. V and J are TRBV4-2 and TRBJ1-1; 9 bases are a match to TRBD1. The source material was CD4+ T cells from peripheral blood mononuclear cells, sampled in the first trimester of pregnancy. The clonotype comes from a female donor with multiple sclerosis, enrolled in a pregnancy study. CDR3 nucleotides: TGTGCCAGCAGCCAAGGTCGGGACAGGGAAACTGAAGCTTTCTTT. As protein: CASSQGRDRETEAFF.